Below are 13 T cell receptor beta chains sequenced from a single sample in a study of cytomegalovirus exposure and HLA in healthy donors. Primers for the PCR totalled 60 Vbeta and 13 Jbeta. Clones were read by immunoSEQ multiplex PCR, and TCRdb kept only the in-frame ones, dropping some. The sample lists around 140,000 clones, roughly three quarters occurring once. What was sequenced was PBMCs. The receptors originated from a woman between 18 and 29 years old in good health and CMV-seronegative.

V is TRBV2 and J is TRBJ2-1, with 11 bases matching TRBD2. Germline trimming cut 4 bases from V and 6 bases from J; bases unmatched to any gene: 5. Germline values: CDR1 SNHLY, CDR2 FYNNEI. The CDR3 loop spans 15 amino acids. The DNA for the CDR3 is TGTGCCAGCAGTGTACTAGCGGGAGTCGGCAATGAGCAGTTCTTC. Protein: CASSVLAGVGNEQFF.

This sequence joins TRBV6-5 and TRBJ1-3; D unresolved. The length of the CDR3 is 15 residues. With 4 bases removed from V and 3 bases from J, the gap between germline ends came to 13 bases. CDR1 and CDR2 (germline): MNHEY, SVGAGI. The CDR3 spells CASSSVRGSGNTIYF. The DNA for the CDR3 is TGTGCCAGCAGTTCTGTCCGGGGAAGTGGAAACACCATATATTTT.

This sequence joins TRBV5-6 and TRBJ1-1; D is perhaps TRBD1 (5 bases). Germline CDR1 SGHDT, CDR2 YYEEEE. The CDR3 is made up of 14 amino acids. Trimming took off 5 bases at V and 8 bases at J, with 19 bases between the two ends. The CDR3 loop is CASSSAGRTLEAFF. Here the CDR3 DNA reads TGTGCCAGCAGTTCGGCGGGGCGAACACTGGAAGCTTTCTTT.

The chain recombines TRBV27 with TRBJ2-7; D is perhaps TRBD2 (5 bases). The length of the CDR3 is 14 residues. Germline-derived CDR1 and CDR2 are MNHEY and SMNVEV (reference sequence). The ends were cut back, 2 bases at V and 5 bases at J, with 13 bases in the middle. The CDR3 nucleotides are TGTGCCAGCAGTTTAATCCGCTCCGGGGACGAGCAGTACTTC. It yields the protein CASSLIRSGDEQYF.

The rearrangement links TRBV4-1 to TRBJ2-7, with 10 bases identical to TRBD2. V shed 4 bases, J shed 5 bases, and the junction held 8 bases outside the gene matches. Germline-derived CDR1 and CDR2 are MGHRA and YSYEKL. CDR3 size: 15 residues. CDR3 in DNA: TGCGCCAGCAGCCGCGAAAGCGGGAGGGTCGACGAGCAGTACTTC. This gives the protein CASSRESGRVDEQYF.

This clone has just a few counts. The J gene is TRBJ1-5, the V gene TRBV19; no reliable D call. Trimming cost V 8 bases and J 0 bases, with 8 bases left between them. The CDR3 sequence is 13 residues long. Germline-derived CDR1 and CDR2 are LNHDA and SQIVND (reference sequence). CDR3 protein: CASRHLSNQPQHF. The DNA of the CDR3 is TGTGCCAGTCGACACCTTAGCAATCAGCCCCAGCATTTT.

This chain links TRBV5-4 with TRBJ2-1; a weak D match, TRBD2 (6 bases). The CDR3 loop spans 14 amino acids. The germline V gene has CDR1 SGHNT and CDR2 YYREEE (reference sequence). V dropped 0 bases and J dropped 5 bases, with 9 bases sitting between them. CDR3 coding DNA: TGTGCCAGCAGCTTGGCCGCGGGGCACAATGAGCAGTTCTTC. Translation: CASSLAAGHNEQFF.

The rearrangement links TRBV11-2 to TRBJ2-1; D perhaps matches TRBD2 (7 bases). Germline CDR1 is SGHAT and CDR2 is FQNNGV. The V gene lost 5 bases and the J gene lost 11 bases, with 22 bases spanning the gap. This CDR3 region has 15 residues. The DNA of the CDR3 is TGTGCCAGCAGCATGGGGGGGCTAGCCCGCGAAAAGCAGTTCTTC. Amino acids: CASSMGGLAREKQFF. The full variable domain, completed using reference TRBV11-2 and TRBJ2-1, is EAGVAQSPRYKIIEKRQSVAFWCNPISGHATLYWYQQILGQGPKLLIQFQNNGVVDDSQLPKDRFSAERLKGVDSTLKIQPAKLEDSAVYLCASSMGGLAREKQFFGPGTRLTVL.

The V call is TRBV4-1, the J call TRBJ2-5; 9 nucleotides agree with TRBD2. Trimming cost V 1 base and J 5 bases; bases outside gene matches: 5. Germline loops: CDR1 MGHRA, CDR2 YSYEKL. The CDR3 contains 15 residues. The CDR3 bases are TGCGCCAGCAGCCAAGTAGCGGGAGTTTTGGAGACCCAGTACTTC. Translating gives CASSQVAGVLETQYF.

The CDR3 protein is CASSLGQGAVPNEKLFF. The CDR3 nucleotides read TGCGCCAGCAGCTTGGGTCAGGGGGCTGTTCCTAATGAAAAACTGTTTTTT. J is TRBJ1-4 and V is TRBV5-1, with 8 positions matching TRBD1. Germline trimming cut 0 bases from V and 3 bases from J; bases unmatched to any gene: 7. This CDR3 is 17 amino acids long. The V gene's germline CDR1 is SGHRS and CDR2 YFSETQ.

This clone appeared a few times. The chain uses TRBV29-1 and TRBJ2-5; 9 positions match TRBD1. Per germline, CDR1 SQVTM and CDR2 ANQGSEA. The CDR3 is 15 amino acids. V lost 7 bases and J lost 4; bases outside the gene matches: 13. The CDR3 protein is CSGLFPGQGRETQYF. DNA of the CDR3: TGCAGCGGCCTCTTCCCGGGACAGGGAAGAGAGACCCAGTACTTC.

The V gene is TRBV5-8, the J gene TRBJ1-5; 8 positions match TRBD1. Germline lookup yields CDR1 SGHTS and CDR2 YDEGEE. V was pared by 0 bases and J by 2 bases, with 7 bases of the junction left unmatched. The CDR3 has 17 residues. Here the CDR3 DNA reads TGTGCCAGCAGCTTGGCGCAGGGGGCGCAGGGCAATCAGCCCCAGCATTTT. The encoded protein is CASSLAQGAQGNQPQHF.

V is TRBV19 and J is TRBJ2-7, with 10 bases matching TRBD1. V gave up 3 bases and J gave up 1 base; unmatched junction bases: 6. This CDR3 contains 16 residues. Germline V gives CDR1 LNHDA, CDR2 SQIVND (reference sequence). In DNA form, the CDR3 reads TGTGCCAGTAGTATGTGGACAGGGGGAAGGTCCTACGAGCAGTACTTC. As protein: CASSMWTGGRSYEQYF.